The entry that follows covers one T cell receptor beta chain sequence. Measured with immunoSEQ multiplex PCR; TCRdb has only the in-frame clones, and not every one. Of 100,000 to 150,000 clones in the sample, around 90% are singletons; the top ten hold 4.5% to 7%. The data are from a study of control samples from healthy donors and cancer patients. The CDR3 contains 14 residues. Germline V CDR1 and CDR2: SGHTA, FQGTGA. Trimming removed 2 bases from V and 5 bases from J, with 13 bases in between. The chain carries TRBV7-3 and TRBJ2-7; no reliable D call. The sequenced sample consisted of blood. This clonotype was obtained from a man between 18 and 29 years old in good health. CDR3 protein: CASSLFGRVHEQYF. CDR3 sequence (DNA): TGTGCCAGCAGCTTATTTGGTAGGGTCCACGAGCAGTACTTC.